Listed below are T cell receptor beta chains from one sample, sequenced in a study of T cell responses to AZD1222 COVID-19 vaccine. Only in-frame clones appear in the TCRdb table, and some are missing; sequencing was by immunoSEQ multiplex PCR. The sample lists nearly 90,000 clones; 89% were seen once. Sequenced material: peripheral blood, taken 28 days after the second AZD1222 dose. These receptors all stem from an adult who received the AZD1222 COVID-19 vaccine. CDR3s include the opening cysteine and the closing phenylalanine or tryptophan. D genes are given only for firm matches. Rows may omit the clone size; those that give it use once, few, many or a size class.

-	TRBV6-5	TRBJ2-6	-	TGTGCCAGCAGTTACTCTTTCCTCTCTGGGGCCAACGTCCTGACTTTC	CASSYSFLSGANVLTF
few	TRBV19	TRBJ1-1	-	TGTGCCAGTAGTAGGGCCAAGACTGAAGCTTTCTTT	CASSRAKTEAFF
-	TRBV19	TRBJ2-3	-	TGTGCCAGTAGCCTAGGGATGGCGGGGTTGAGCACAGATACGCAGTATTTT	CASSLGMAGLSTDTQYF
-	TRBV12-5	TRBJ1-4	-	TGTGCTAGTGCCGAACAGGGTTCGGTAAAACTGTTTTTT	CASAEQGSVKLFF
-	TRBV3-1/TRBV3-2	TRBJ2-7	TRBD2	TGTGCCAGCAGCCAAACTCTAGCGGGTGAGCAGTACTTC	CASSQTLAGEQYF
-	TRBV25-1	TRBJ2-5	-	TGTGCCAGCAGCGCTAGTCTGGAGACCCAGTACTTC	CASSASLETQYF
once	TRBV10-3	TRBJ2-5	-	TGTGCCATCAGTCCCAGTGGGGCACAAGAGACCCAGTACTTC	CAISPSGAQETQYF
-	TRBV5-6	TRBJ1-2	-	TGTGCCAGCAGCTGGGGCAGAGGACCGGGGCCCTTC	CASSWGRGPGPF
-	TRBV5-1	TRBJ2-7	TRBD2	TGCGCCAGCAGCTGGACTTTGAGCGGGGGAGCCTACGAGCAGTACTTC	CASSWTLSGGAYEQYF
-	TRBV12-3/TRBV12-4	TRBJ1-1	-	TGTGCCAGCAGAGGCACCACTGAAGCTTTCTTT	CASRGTTEAFF
-	TRBV10-3	TRBJ2-5	-	TGTGCCATCAGTGGTCCTCAAGGATTACTAGAGACCCAGTACTTC	CAISGPQGLLETQYF
-	TRBV30	TRBJ1-4	TRBD1	TGTGCCTGGAATCACAGGGGTAATGAAAAACTGTTTTTT	CAWNHRGNEKLFF
-	TRBV30	TRBJ1-2	-	TGTGCCTGGGTAGGGTATGGCTACACCTTC	CAWVGYGYTF
-	TRBV7-3	TRBJ1-1	TRBD1	TGTGCCAGCAGCTTACAAGGACAGGGGGAAGCTTTCTTT	CASSLQGQGEAFF
-	TRBV12-5	TRBJ1-4	-	TGTGCTAGTGGCCAGGACCCCTGGGATGAAAAACTGTTTTTT	CASGQDPWDEKLFF
-	TRBV10-1	TRBJ1-1	-	TGCGCCAGGTCGGTGGGGGAGGGGACTTCTGAAGCTTTCTTT	CARSVGEGTSEAFF
-	TRBV7-9	TRBJ2-3	TRBD2	TGTGCCAGCAGCCGGGGGAGCGGGGGTACAGATACGCAGTATTTT	CASSRGSGGTDTQYF
-	TRBV4-2	TRBJ1-1	TRBD1	TGTGCCAGCAGCCAAGACGGACAGGGGGACACTGAAGCTTTCTTT	CASSQDGQGDTEAFF
-	TRBV6-4	TRBJ1-6	-	TGTGCCAGCAGTGACCGGGACAATTCACCCCTCCACTTT	CASSDRDNSPLHF
-	TRBV4-3	TRBJ1-1	TRBD1	TGCGCCAGCAGCCGTACCGTCACAGGGGGGAACACTGAAGCTTTCTTT	CASSRTVTGGNTEAFF
once	TRBV4-3	TRBJ1-1	-	TGCGCCAGCAGCCAAGATCTGAACACTGAAGCTTTCTTT	CASSQDLNTEAFF
-	TRBV21-1	TRBJ1-1	-	TGTGCCAGCAGCCTTCCCCACTTGAACACTGAAGCTTTCTTT	CASSLPHLNTEAFF
many	TRBV19	TRBJ2-2	-	TGTGCCAGTAAGGGTTTAGAGGTTGGGGACACCGGGGAGCTGTTTTTT	CASKGLEVGDTGELFF
-	TRBV7-9	TRBJ1-2	-	TGTGCCAGCAGCTTAGCAACTAACTATGGCTACACCTTC	CASSLATNYGYTF
once	TRBV30	TRBJ1-2	-	TGTGCCTGGAGTGGAGAATTCTATGGCTACACCTTC	CAWSGEFYGYTF
-	TRBV5-1	TRBJ1-5	-	TGCGCCAGCAGCTTGGGGACAGCCCACGATCAGCCCCAGCATTTT	CASSLGTAHDQPQHF